The clone carrying this TCR beta chain was picked up one time. Antigen unknown. This specimen belongs to a study of CD4 T cells in relation to SARS-CoV-2 and coronaviruses. At the level of the study: Median patient age was roughly 40 years, spanning 21 to 72 years. Crossreactive spike epitopes shared across donors were mapped to their HLA restriction. Study-wide points: About 64% of donors had memory CD4+ clonotypes crossrecognizing SARS-CoV-2 and common cold coronavirus spike.

Measured with immunoSEQ multiplex PCR; TCRdb has only the in-frame clones, and not every one. The table includes roughly 11,000 clones, approximately 87% detected once. Germline loops: CDR1 MNHEY, CDR2 SVGAGI. V dropped 7 bases and J dropped 1 base, with 11 bases sitting between them. This CDR3 contains 13 residues. The sequenced sample was naive CD4+ T cells from PBMCs. Subset defined: naive CD4+ T cells isolated by negative enrichment. The sequence was collected from an adult with COVID-19. The genes are TRBV6-5 and TRBJ2-7; the D gene could be TRBD1 or TRBD2 (5 bases each). CDR3 protein: CASTGGGSYEQYF. The CDR3 DNA follows: TGTGCCAGCACCGGTGGGGGTTCCTACGAGCAGTACTTC.